The following is a TCR beta chain sequence with its context. This clonotype was seen repeatedly, ten times or more. Its target antigen remains unknown. Base qualities were left out, and no much larger clone turns up one base away. This entry comes from a study of response to subunit inactivated influenza vaccine (dated by TCRdb to 2016 to 2019). In terms of the full investigation: Deep quantitative T cell receptor repertoire profiling was used in the study to track responses to a trivalent subunit inactivated influenza vaccine. What the study reported, not specific to this receptor: The authors proposed that each seasonal influenza vaccination may bring in only a limited number of new T cells.

The germline V gene (reference sequence) gives CDR1 as DFQATT and CDR2 as SNEGSKA. The CDR3, from cysteine to phenylalanine, totals 13 residues. Here the CDR3 DNA is all that survives: 39 bases in frame from base 1. V ends up 4 bases short and J 6 bases short, with an unmatched junction base count of 5. The library was generated by RT-PCR. The listed sequencing device is Illumina HiSeq 2500. TCRdb ran its own pipeline on the public reads, namely fastp trimming at Q25 and MiXCR clone calling, and kept in-frame beta chains. Rows merge per CDR3 protein into single entries with the most common DNA and genes. The table for this sample lists about 520,000 distinct CDR3 sequences; around 7.9% of them were counted only once. In total, the top ten clones hold around 14% of the sample.

This chain joins TRBV20-1 to TRBJ1-5, and 8 junctional nucleotides match TRBD1. The starting material was PBMCs from blood, obtained less than 30 months after vaccination. The source of this sequence is a man aged 50-75 years who received an inactivated influenza vaccine. Donor details come from another sample of the same person, matched by shared clones. The nucleotide sequence reads as follows: TGCAGTGCTAAAGGACAGGGCGGTCAGCCCCAGCATTTT. Its coded protein is CSAKGQGGQPQHF.